These 21 T cell receptor beta chains came from one sample sequenced in a study of Graves' ophthalmopathy and Graves' hyperthyroidism. The study amplified TCR beta CDR3 regions using RNA transcripts. First-round RT-PCR used HTBI primers; second-round multiplex PCR followed. TCRdb recomputed calls from the multiplex PCR reads with MiXCR, one row per CDR3 protein. This table has approximately 640,000 distinct CDR3 sequences, about two fifths appearing once. The sample consisted of peripheral blood. Every receptor here comes from an adult man with Graves' ophthalmopathy.

Concerning this clonotype: The junction and the germline gene differ at one end; a read error may be behind it. J is TRBJ2-7 and V is TRBV13; 7 bases match TRBD1. The CDR3 is 13 amino acids. Per the germline V gene, CDR1 is PRHDT and CDR2 is FYEKMQ (reference sequence). Here the CDR3 DNA reads TGCGCCAGCAGAGTAACAGGGGCTTACGAGCAGTACTTC. It is translated as CASRVTGAYEQYF.

In this sample, this clonotype turned up many times. This chain connects TRBV5-1 to TRBJ2-5, with 9 bases lining up with TRBD1. The CDR3 length is 14 residues. V was clipped by 3 bases and J by 5 bases; unmatched bases: 5. CDR1 and CDR2 (germline): SGHRS, YFSETQ. CDR3 in DNA: TGCGCCAGCAGCTGGACAGGGGTCGGTGAGACCCAGTACTTC. Its translation is CASSWTGVGETQYF.

This clonotype was detected ten times or more. The chain is built from TRBV10-3 and TRBJ2-6; no clear D. Germline V gene lookup returns CDR1 ENHRY and CDR2 SYGVKD. Deletions cut 8 bases from V and 2 bases from J, with 4 bases between. The CDR3 contains 12 residues. Written as DNA, the CDR3 is TGTGCCATCGAGGCTGGGGCCAACGTCCTGACTTTC. Translating it yields CAIEAGANVLTF.

The V gene is TRBV12-3 or TRBV12-4, the J gene TRBJ1-1, with 8 bases lining up with TRBD1. This CDR3 contains 16 residues. The V gene end was trimmed by 5 bases and the J gene end by 2 bases; junction bases not matched to a gene: 10. The CDR3 coding sequence is TGTGCCAGCAGTCAAGAAAAGACAGGGGCCAACACTGAAGCTTTCTTT. Its translation: CASSQEKTGANTEAFF.

This clonotype was found a few times. The chain uses TRBV5-6 and TRBJ1-6; 11 nucleotides align to TRBD1. V shed 5 bases and J 10 bases; nucleotides not matched to a gene: 5. The CDR3 spans 14 residues. From germline, CDR1 is SGHDT and CDR2 YYEEEE. The CDR3 DNA follows: TGTGCCAGCAGGACCGGGACAGGGGGATCACCCCTCCACTTT. This gives the protein CASRTGTGGSPLHF. Drawing the rest from reference TRBV5-6 and TRBJ1-6, the complete variable domain is DAGVTQSPTHLIKTRGQQVTLRCSPKSGHDTVSWYQQALGQGPQFIFQYYEEEERQRGNFPDRFSGHQFPNYSSELNVNALLLGDSALYLCASRTGTGGSPLHFGNGTRLTVT.

This clonotype was detected only a few times. V gene TRBV20-1 combines with J gene TRBJ2-7; D gene ambiguous. The CDR3 is 9 amino acids. CDR1 is DFQATT, CDR2 SNEGSKA, per germline (reference sequence). The V end was cut by 5 bases, the J end by 3 bases, with 2 bases between. The CDR3 sequence: CSAGYEQYF. The CDR3, as DNA: TGCAGTGCTGGCTACGAGCAGTACTTC.

This clonotype was observed at least ten times. The rearrangement uses TRBV6-6 and TRBJ2-5; 7 bases line up with TRBD1. The CDR3 spans 14 residues. Germline V gene sequence: CDR1 MNHNY, CDR2 SVGAGI (reference sequence). The trim removed 0 bases at V and 2 bases at J, leaving 0 bases unmatched. CDR3 sequence: CASSYSDRQETQYF. The DNA of the CDR3 is TGTGCCAGCAGTTACTCGGACAGGCAAGAGACCCAGTACTTC.

This sequence joins TRBV10-3 and TRBJ2-3; 12 positions match TRBD2. Per the germline V gene, CDR1 is ENHRY and CDR2 is SYGVKD. Losses at the gene ends were 0 bases for V and 4 bases for J; bases not matched to a gene: 5. The CDR3 contains 17 residues. CDR3 bases: TGTGCCATCAGTGAGTCACTAGCGGGAGGTTCCCCAGATACGCAGTATTTT. It translates to CAISESLAGGSPDTQYF.

The V call is TRBV11-2, the J call TRBJ1-4; 9 bases map to TRBD1. V gave up 1 base and J gave up 7 bases; unmatched junction bases: 7. Germline V gives CDR1 SGHAT, CDR2 FQNNGV. The CDR3 length is 16 residues. The DNA of the CDR3 is TGTGCCAGCAGCTTAGCGAGGCCGGGACAGGGTGAAAAACTGTTTTTT. Amino acids: CASSLARPGQGEKLFF.

At least ten counts were recorded for this clonotype. The V gene is TRBV2, the J gene TRBJ1-1, with 11 bases aligning to TRBD1. Germline lookup yields CDR1 SNHLY and CDR2 FYNNEI. J was trimmed by 6 bases and V by 6 bases; bases with no gene match: 9. The CDR3 runs to 15 residues. The CDR3 bases are TGTGCCAGCAGGACCGGACAGGGGGCGAAGGCTGAAGCTTTCTTT. Amino acid sequence: CASRTGQGAKAEAFF.

This clonotype appeared a few times. The chain is built from TRBV19 and TRBJ2-6; possibly TRBD1 for D (5 bases). Germline-derived CDR1 and CDR2 are LNHDA and SQIVND (reference sequence). The CDR3 is made up of 17 amino acids. V lost 3 bases and J lost 0, with 12 bases in between. The CDR3 is CASSILQGRSGANVLTF. The CDR3 coding sequence is TGTGCCAGTAGTATCCTTCAGGGCCGCTCTGGGGCCAACGTCCTGACTTTC.

The table lists this clonotype with many counts. A junction boundary mismatches the germline segment, possibly from a read error. The V gene is TRBV5-1, the J gene TRBJ1-2; 8 bases are a match to TRBD1. The CDR3 extends over 13 amino acids. The germline V gene has CDR1 SGHRS and CDR2 YFSETQ. In DNA, the CDR3 is TGTGCCAGCAGCTCGACAGGGGACTATGGCTACACCTTC. It codes for CASSSTGDYGYTF.

This clonotype has only a few counts. The V call is TRBV7-2, the J call TRBJ2-2, with 10 bases matching TRBD2. Looked up from germline, CDR1 is SGHTA and CDR2 is FQGNSA. The CDR3 covers 15 residues. V was pared by 5 bases and J by 7 bases, with 7 bases of the junction left unmatched. The CDR3 DNA follows: TGTGCCAGCAGCGACCAGCGGGAGGGGCGCGGGGAGCTGTTTTTT. Residues: CASSDQREGRGELFF.

This clonotype was detected ten times or more. The chain recombines TRBV5-1 with TRBJ1-5; D perhaps matches TRBD1 (6 bases). V lost 0 bases and J 2 bases, leaving 9 bases between the germline ends. This CDR3 region has 15 residues. Germline values: CDR1 SGHRS, CDR2 YFSETQ. The CDR3 coding sequence is TGCGCCAGCAGCTTGGGGGGGGCGGGCAATCAGCCCCAGCATTTT. Protein sequence: CASSLGGAGNQPQHF.

This chain links TRBV12-3 or TRBV12-4 with TRBJ2-5; 10 nucleotides line up with TRBD2. This CDR3 has 12 residues. Trimming took 6 bases from V and 13 from J; bases not matched to a gene: 8. CDR3 sequence: CASSPTSGATYF. Written as DNA, the CDR3 is TGTGCCAGCAGCCCTACTAGCGGGGCCACGTACTTC.

As to this clonotype: A read error may be the cause here, since a much bigger clone is one base away. This chain uses TRBV20-1 with TRBJ1-5; D call uncertain. This CDR3 has 15 amino acids. Germline CDR1 DFQATT, CDR2 SNEGSKA (reference sequence). V lost 5 bases, J lost 2 bases, and 16 bases lay in between. CDR3 bases: TGCAGTGCTTTGGTGCTCAAGAAGGGCAATCAGCCCCAGCATTTT. Encoded protein: CSALVLKKGNQPQHF.

This clonotype came up many times. This chain connects TRBV2 to TRBJ2-5; 7 bases are shared with TRBD1. Trimming cost V 4 bases and J 2 bases; bases outside gene matches: 4. Germline lookup yields CDR1 SNHLY and CDR2 FYNNEI. The CDR3 spans 14 residues. CDR3 sequence reads: CASSGTGYQETQYF. CDR3 in DNA: TGTGCCAGCAGTGGGACAGGATATCAAGAGACCCAGTACTTC.

This clonotype showed up many times. The chain joins TRBV10-2 to TRBJ2-7, with D unresolved. Trimming removed 2 bases at V and 5 bases at J, with 10 bases between. The CDR3 sequence is 13 residues long. The germline V gene has CDR1 WSHSY and CDR2 SAAADI. The CDR3 loop reads CASSEEIRDEQYF. CDR3 nucleotide sequence: TGCGCCAGCAGTGAGGAGATTCGGGACGAGCAGTACTTC.

About this clonotype: This may come from a read error, since a much larger clone is one base off. The rearrangement links TRBV12-3 or TRBV12-4 to TRBJ2-5, with 7 bases that match TRBD2. This CDR3 has 17 residues. The CDR3 bases are TGTGCCAGCAGTGATGTGGGGCTAGCGGCGTACCAAGAGACCCAGTGCTTC. Its translation: CASSDVGLAAYQETQCF.

This clonotype was picked up many times. The chain is built from TRBV24-1 and TRBJ2-2; TRBD1 agrees at 9 bases. The CDR3 is 17 amino acids. Per the germline V gene, CDR1 is KGHDR and CDR2 is SFDVKD. V lost 5 bases to trimming and J lost 7 bases; unmatched junction nucleotides: 13. The chain's CDR3 is CATSGHPGQGRDGELFF. The CDR3 DNA reads as TGTGCCACCAGTGGTCACCCGGGACAGGGACGAGACGGGGAGCTGTTTTTT.

This clonotype was seen only a few times. This chain uses TRBV7-2 with TRBJ2-6; D is unclear. The CDR3 spans 16 residues. CDR1 is SGHTA, CDR2 FQGNSA, per germline. V was trimmed by 2 bases and J by 1 base, leaving 9 bases between them. For the CDR3, the DNA is TGTGCCAGCAGCTTAATATCTTCTTCTGGGGCCAACGTCCTGACTTTC. Translated: CASSLISSSGANVLTF.